One and the same sample provided the 26 T cell receptor beta chains below, sequenced in a study of identical twins. TCRdb itself ran the 5' RACE reads through MiXCR, one entry per CDR3 protein. The profile covers 700,000 or so distinct CDR3 sequences, with 8.6% appearing a single time and more than 0.75% taken by the ten largest. This sample also appeared in a second study, on yellow fever vaccine responses in identical twins.

Material: PBMCs. Receptors were obtained from a woman aged 18-29 years in good health.

The chain carries TRBV7-6 and TRBJ2-2; tentatively, D is TRBD2 (6 bases). V gave up 5 bases and J gave up 6 bases, with 16 bases separating them. Germline V gene data show CDR1 as SGHVS and CDR2 as FNYEAQ. The CDR3 is 15 residues long. CDR3 sequence reads: CASSQLAAGPGELFF. The CDR3 DNA sequence: TGTGCCAGCAGCCAACTAGCCGCGGGTCCCGGGGAGCTGTTTTTT.

A few counts support this clonotype. J is TRBJ1-5 and V is TRBV7-8; the D is unclear. Trimming took off 2 bases at V and 0 bases at J, with 8 bases between the two ends. The CDR3 consists of 15 residues. Per germline, CDR1 SGHVS and CDR2 FQNEAQ. The CDR3 sequence is CASSLRPDSNQPQHF. CDR3 nucleotide sequence: TGTGCCAGCAGCTTAAGGCCAGATAGCAATCAGCCCCAGCATTTT.

In its sample, this clonotype was seen many times. The genes are TRBV14 and TRBJ2-1; D possibly corresponds to TRBD2 (5 bases). CDR1 and CDR2 (germline): SGHDN, FVKESK. The V end was cut by 4 bases, the J end by 0 bases, with 16 bases between. This CDR3 contains 17 residues. The chain's CDR3 is CASSRLGGRSSYNEQFF. CDR3 DNA: TGTGCCAGCAGCCGCCTTGGAGGCCGGAGCTCCTACAATGAGCAGTTCTTC.

The V and J genes are TRBV7-8 and TRBJ2-7; D may be TRBD1 or TRBD2 (5 bases each). From germline, CDR1 is SGHVS and CDR2 FQNEAQ. This CDR3 has 16 amino acids. V was clipped by 0 bases and J by 2 bases, with 14 bases between them. The CDR3 DNA reads TGTGCCAGCAGCTTAGCCAAGAGGGGATCGGCCTACGAGCAGTACTTC. Translation gives CASSLAKRGSAYEQYF.

This clonotype has a count of ten or more. The genes are TRBV28 and TRBJ2-1; tentatively, D is TRBD2 (6 bases). The germline V and J ends were trimmed by 3 bases and 8 bases, with 26 bases remaining between them. The germline V gene encodes CDR1 MDHEN and CDR2 SYDVKM. The CDR3 loop spans 18 amino acids. The CDR3 loop is CASSFPRGKRGGVDEQFF. The CDR3 coding sequence is TGTGCCAGCAGTTTTCCCCGGGGGAAGAGGGGAGGTGTGGATGAGCAGTTCTTC.

V gene TRBV9 combines with J gene TRBJ1-6; 7 bases match TRBD1. CDR1 is SGDLS and CDR2 is YYNGEE in the germline V gene. After removal of 3 bases from V and 8 bases from J, the junction contained 5 bases not matched to a gene. The CDR3 length is 14 residues. This CDR3 is CASSDRDSYSPLHF. The CDR3, as DNA: TGTGCCAGCAGCGACCGGGACAGCTATTCACCCCTCCACTTT.

This clonotype was found a few times. The chain recombines TRBV27 with TRBJ1-1; the D is unclear. The CDR3 spans 16 residues. Trimming took off 4 bases at V and 1 base at J, with 16 bases between the two ends. In germline, CDR1 is MNHEY, CDR2 SMNVEV (reference sequence). The CDR3, as DNA: TGTGCCAGCAGTTCCCGGGTAGGGAGTGGGAACACTGAAGCTTTCTTT. This gives the protein CASSSRVGSGNTEAFF.

This clonotype was counted between two and nine times. V usage is TRBV10-1 and J usage is TRBJ2-7; a weak D match, TRBD1 (6 bases). The CDR3 is made up of 14 amino acids. V gave up 6 bases and J gave up 4 bases, with 16 bases separating them. CDR1 is WNHNN, CDR2 SYGVQD, per germline (reference sequence). The CDR3, as DNA: TGCGCCAGCAGCGGACATCCCGGACAGTACGAGCAGTACTTC. This codes for CASSGHPGQYEQYF.

This chain links TRBV28 with TRBJ2-3, with a possible D match to TRBD2 (7 bases). Germline V gene lookup returns CDR1 MDHEN and CDR2 SYDVKM. CDR3 length equals 14 residues. V dropped 6 bases and J dropped 4 bases, with 14 bases sitting between them. The CDR3 region is CASRLRGGSDTQYF. DNA for the CDR3: TGTGCCAGCAGACTCAGGGGAGGGTCAGATACGCAGTATTTT.

This clonotype has a handful of counts. The rearrangement joins TRBV2 to TRBJ2-7, with TRBD2 as a possible D gene (6 bases). V lost 3 bases and J lost 5, with 8 bases in between. Germline loops: CDR1 SNHLY, CDR2 FYNNEI. This CDR3 region has 12 residues. The CDR3 here is CASSEWRDEQYF. In DNA, the CDR3 is TGTGCCAGCAGTGAGTGGAGGGACGAGCAGTACTTC.

This clonotype was recorded at least ten times. CDR3 nucleotide sequence: TGTGCCAGCAGTTTCTCCCTGGCGCCCCAGCATTTT. Protein sequence: CASSFSLAPQHF. The V call is TRBV28, the J call TRBJ1-5; D unresolved. The germline gives CDR1 MDHEN, CDR2 SYDVKM. The CDR3 has 12 amino acids. Trimming stripped 3 bases from V and 9 bases from J, with 9 bases between. Drawing the rest from reference TRBV28 and TRBJ1-5, the complete variable domain is DVKVTQSSRYLVKRTGEKVFLECVQDMDHENMFWYRQDPGLGLRLIYFSYDVKMKEKGDIPEGYSVSREKKERFSLILESASTNQTSMYLCASSFSLAPQHFGDGTRLSIL.

This clonotype was seen repeatedly, ten times or more. This rearrangement joins TRBV27 to TRBJ2-3, with D tentatively TRBD2 (6 bases). Germline values: CDR1 MNHEY, CDR2 SMNVEV (reference sequence). Deletions cut 4 bases from V and 1 base from J, with 12 bases between. This CDR3 has 15 amino acids. The CDR3 coding sequence is TGTGCCAGCAGTTCCCTGGGCGGGGGCACAGATACGCAGTATTTT. This translates into CASSSLGGGTDTQYF.

This clonotype showed up many times. This chain joins TRBV5-1 and TRBJ2-5; D is undetermined. Trimming took 3 bases from V and 2 from J, leaving 11 bases between them. The CDR3 contains 14 residues. In germline, CDR1 is SGHRS, CDR2 YFSETQ. In nucleotides, the CDR3 is TGCGCCAGCAGCTCTGGAAGATATCAAGAGACCCAGTACTTC. Translated: CASSSGRYQETQYF.

This chain uses TRBV29-1 with TRBJ2-3; D is perhaps TRBD1 (6 bases). This CDR3 is 14 amino acids long. CDR1 and CDR2 (germline): SQVTM, ANQGSEA. V lost 2 bases to trimming and J lost 3 bases, with 12 bases between them. CDR3 region: CSVEKGTYTDTQYF. The CDR3 coding sequence is TGCAGCGTTGAAAAGGGGACATATACAGATACGCAGTATTTT.

This clonotype was seen a few times. The chain recombines TRBV19 with TRBJ2-7, with 10 nucleotides matching TRBD2. The CDR3 is made up of 16 amino acids. Germline CDR1 LNHDA, CDR2 SQIVND (reference sequence). J was trimmed by 0 bases and V by 5 bases; bases with no gene match: 7. The CDR3 spells CASSQLAGQDSYEQYF. CDR3 nucleotides: TGTGCCAGTAGTCAACTAGCGGGACAGGACTCCTACGAGCAGTACTTC.

This clonotype was counted only a few times. The chain carries TRBV20-1 and TRBJ2-7, with 13 nucleotides matching TRBD2. The CDR3 has 15 residues. J gave up 5 bases and V 3 bases, and 7 bases lay outside the gene matches. The germline CDR1 and CDR2 sequences are DFQATT and SNEGSKA (reference sequence). CDR3 in DNA: TGCAGTGCTAGCCCACCGGGACTAGCGGGGAACGAGCAGTACTTC. Amino acid sequence: CSASPPGLAGNEQYF.

This clonotype turned up a few times. This chain links TRBV5-1 with TRBJ2-7; the match to TRBD1 covers 11 bases. V lost 1 base, J lost 3 bases, and 6 bases stayed unmatched. The germline gives CDR1 SGHRS, CDR2 YFSETQ. This CDR3 spans 16 amino acids. CDR3 DNA: TGCGCCAGCAGCTTGAGACCGGGACAGGGGGACTACGAGCAGTACTTC. Amino acid sequence: CASSLRPGQGDYEQYF.

This chain links TRBV7-3 with TRBJ2-6; either TRBD1 or TRBD2 may fit D (6 bases each). The CDR3 runs 16 residues. Germline assignment: CDR1 SGHTA and CDR2 FQGTGA. Trimming removed 2 bases at V and 2 bases at J, with 10 bases between. The CDR3 spells CASSLRGGTGANVLTF. The CDR3, as DNA: TGTGCCAGCAGCTTACGAGGGGGGACTGGGGCCAACGTCCTGACTTTC.

This clonotype was seen only a few times. The chain has TRBV14 and TRBJ2-1; 8 bases align to TRBD2. The germline V gene encodes CDR1 SGHDN and CDR2 FVKESK. The CDR3 has 19 amino acids. After removal of 4 bases from V and 3 bases from J, the junction contained 17 bases not matched to a gene. CDR3 bases: TGTGCCAGCAGCCTCAACCGACTAGCCGGGAGGGGAGACTACAATGAGCAGTTCTTC. This sequence encodes CASSLNRLAGRGDYNEQFF.

This clonotype was seen a few times. The chain employs TRBV12-3 or TRBV12-4 and TRBJ2-5, with 8 bases aligning to TRBD2. Trimming took 2 bases from V and 5 from J; bases not matched to a gene: 7. This CDR3 is built from 15 residues. CDR3 sequence (DNA): TGTGCCAGCAGTTTAAGGCGGGGGGAAGCGGAGACCCAGTACTTC. It encodes CASSLRRGEAETQYF.

This CDR3 reads CASSQRLELEQFF. In DNA form, the CDR3 reads TGCGCCAGCAGCCAGAGACTAGAGCTTGAGCAGTTCTTC. This chain links TRBV4-3 with TRBJ2-1; tentatively, D is TRBD2 (6 bases). Looked up from germline, CDR1 is LGHNA and CDR2 is YSLEER. V gave up 3 bases and J gave up 9 bases, with 12 bases separating them. This CDR3 is built from 13 residues.

The CDR3 is CASSQGSADSSTDTQYF. The CDR3 coding sequence is TGTGCCAGCAGCCAAGGATCGGCTGACTCTAGCACAGATACGCAGTATTTT. The chain recombines TRBV7-3 with TRBJ2-3; unclear D gene. V lost 5 bases and J 0 bases, leaving 18 bases between the germline ends. Germline assignment: CDR1 SGHTA and CDR2 FQGTGA. CDR3 length equals 17 residues.

At least ten counts were recorded for this clonotype. The chain couples TRBV20-1 to TRBJ1-2; no reliable D call. CDR3 length equals 15 residues. CDR1 is DFQATT and CDR2 is SNEGSKA in the germline V gene (reference sequence). The V end was cut by 0 bases, the J end by 0 bases, with 11 bases between. This CDR3 is CSARDTKSPNYGYTF. In DNA form, the CDR3 reads TGCAGTGCTAGAGACACTAAGTCTCCTAACTATGGCTACACCTTC.

This clonotype was picked up many times. The chain is built from TRBV2 and TRBJ2-1, with D possibly TRBD1 on 5 matching bases. The V gene's germline CDR1 is SNHLY and CDR2 FYNNEI. CDR3 length: 14 residues. V lost 9 bases and J 0 bases, leaving 12 bases between the germline ends. The CDR3: CASTDRSSYNEQFF. The CDR3 DNA reads as TGTGCCAGTACTGACAGAAGCTCCTACAATGAGCAGTTCTTC.

There are a few counts of this clonotype. The chain couples TRBV9 to TRBJ2-2; the D is unclear. Germline CDR1 SGDLS, CDR2 YYNGEE. The length of the CDR3 is 15 residues. V lost 0 bases and J lost 6, with 12 bases in between. Here the CDR3 DNA reads TGTGCCAGCAGCGTAGCACTTACCCCAGCCGGGGAGCTGTTTTTT. It yields the protein CASSVALTPAGELFF.

This clonotype was seen ten or more times. This sequence joins TRBV27 and TRBJ1-1; D unresolved. Trimming took 5 bases from V and 1 from J, leaving 8 bases between them. This CDR3 spans 13 amino acids. Germline lookup yields CDR1 MNHEY and CDR2 SMNVEV (reference sequence). The CDR3 DNA reads as TGTGCCAGCAGTAATGGGCGGAACACTGAAGCTTTCTTT. It encodes CASSNGRNTEAFF.